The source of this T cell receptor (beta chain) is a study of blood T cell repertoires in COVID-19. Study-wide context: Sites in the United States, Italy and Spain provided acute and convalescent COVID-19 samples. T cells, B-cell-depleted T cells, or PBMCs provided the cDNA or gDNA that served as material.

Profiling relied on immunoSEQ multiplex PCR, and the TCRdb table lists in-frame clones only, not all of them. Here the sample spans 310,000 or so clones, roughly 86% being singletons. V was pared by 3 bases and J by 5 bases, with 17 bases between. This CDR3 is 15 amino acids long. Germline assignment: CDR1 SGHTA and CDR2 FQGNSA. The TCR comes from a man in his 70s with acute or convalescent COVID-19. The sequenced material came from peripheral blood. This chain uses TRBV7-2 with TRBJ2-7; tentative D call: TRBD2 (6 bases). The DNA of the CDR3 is TGTGCCAGCAGCTTTAGTATTACGGGAGTGGACGAGCAGTACTTC. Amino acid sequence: CASSFSITGVDEQYF.